The sequence of this T cell receptor beta chain was determined in a study of blood T cells in healthy people across ages. With a J-beta primer mix and a sample-barcoded 5' primer, a second PCR ran about 7 to 12 cycles. A template-switch adaptor with 12 random nucleotides tagged each cDNA molecule. MiXCR was run by TCRdb on the 5' RACE reads, yielding one entry per CDR3 protein. The repertoire holds about 580,000 distinct CDR3 sequences, around 50% seen once, with approximately 25% in the top ten. After removal of 3 bases from V and 0 bases from J, the junction contained 3 bases not matched to a gene. The CDR3 spans 15 residues. CDR1 and CDR2 (germline): ENHRY, SYGVKD. Collection of roughly 9.6 milliliters of peripheral blood was performed for each donor.

The chain employs TRBV10-3 and TRBJ2-3, with TRBD1 matching 7 bases. Sample: blood. This TCR was recovered from a man older than 75 in good health. CDR3 nucleotide sequence: TGTGCCATCAGTGACGGACAGGAAAGCACAGATACGCAGTATTTT. This translates into CAISDGQESTDTQYF.